Listed here are 17 T cell receptor beta chains from one sample, sequenced in a study of T cell responses to AZD1222 COVID-19 vaccine. Using immunoSEQ multiplex PCR, the repertoire was profiled, and TCRdb retains in-frame clones only, with some absent. The sample records some 110,000 clones, more than 75% being singletons. Specimen: peripheral blood, collected 28 days after the second AZD1222 dose. The receptors here all came from an adult who received the AZD1222 COVID-19 vaccine.

The chain joins TRBV9 to TRBJ2-2; no reliable D call. V lost 1 base and J 6 bases, leaving 7 bases between the germline ends. The length of the CDR3 is 13 residues. CDR1 and CDR2 (germline): SGDLS, YYNGEE. CDR3 coding DNA: TGTGCCAGCAGCGTACAAGCTCCCGGGGAGCTGTTTTTT. Encoded protein: CASSVQAPGELFF.

This clone was seen a single time. The genes are TRBV10-3 and TRBJ2-7; D may be TRBD2 (6 bases). V was pared by 6 bases and J by 2 bases, with 11 bases between. The CDR3 length is 13 residues. CDR1 ENHRY and CDR2 SYGVKD come from the germline V gene. The CDR3 DNA reads as TGTGCCATCAGATCCGGGGGAACCTACGAGCAGTACTTC. Its protein product is CAIRSGGTYEQYF.

The gene calls are TRBV6-5 and TRBJ1-5, with D hard to call. Trimming pared 9 bases from V and 5 bases from J, leaving 14 bases between. Germline V gene lookup returns CDR1 MNHEY and CDR2 SVGAGI. This CDR3 is 13 amino acids long. The CDR3 coding sequence is TGTGCCAGGCTTGACGAGGGTCATCAGCCCCAGCATTTT. Amino acid sequence: CARLDEGHQPQHF.

The rearrangement links TRBV28 to TRBJ2-7; 8 nucleotides agree with TRBD1. The CDR3 is made up of 14 amino acids. Germline CDR1 MDHEN, CDR2 SYDVKM. Unmatched junction bases numbered 7, after V lost 5 bases and J lost 4 bases. The DNA for the CDR3 is TGTGCCAGCAGTCGGGGAACAGGGGGTTACGAGCAGTACTTC. Translating it yields CASSRGTGGYEQYF.

The gene calls are TRBV4-3 and TRBJ2-3, with unresolved D. The length of the CDR3 is 13 residues. The V and J ends lost 4 bases and 6 bases respectively, with 11 bases between them. Per the germline V gene, CDR1 is LGHNA and CDR2 is YSLEER. This CDR3 reads CASSPFVRDTQYF. The CDR3 DNA is TGCGCCAGCAGCCCTTTCGTCCGGGATACGCAGTATTTT.

The chain employs TRBV12-3 or TRBV12-4 and TRBJ1-5; unclear D gene. The CDR3 is 13 residues long. Trimming took 1 base from V and 4 from J, leaving 5 bases between them. CDR3 protein: CASSLVGNQPQHF. Written as DNA, the CDR3 is TGTGCCAGCAGTTTAGTGGGAAATCAGCCCCAGCATTTT.

This chain joins TRBV3-1 (or the pseudogene TRBV3-2) and TRBJ2-1, with 8 bases aligning to TRBD2. The V and J ends lost 2 bases and 5 bases, in that order; junction bases with no gene match: 8. CDR1 LGHDT and CDR2 YNNKEL come from the germline V gene (reference sequence). CDR3 length: 16 residues. CDR3 DNA sequence: TGTGCCAGCAGCCAACCGGGACTAGACGGGGACAATGAGCAGTTCTTC. Protein sequence: CASSQPGLDGDNEQFF.

The CDR3 sequence: CASSLVLAAFTDTQYF. CDR3 coding DNA: TGTGCCAGCAGCTTGGTCCTAGCGGCCTTCACAGATACGCAGTATTTT. This chain uses TRBV5-6 with TRBJ2-3, with 7 bases lining up with TRBD2. The CDR3 runs 16 residues. Germline CDR1 is SGHDT and CDR2 is YYEEEE. The V segment lost 0 bases and the J segment 2 bases; nucleotides outside the gene matches: 6.

The rearrangement joins TRBV5-8 to TRBJ1-6, with D uncertain. Germline loops: CDR1 SGHTS, CDR2 YDEGEE. Trimming shortened V by 3 bases and J by 13 bases, and 17 bases separated the two germline ends. This CDR3 has 14 residues. The CDR3 coding sequence is TGTGCCAGCAGCTCACCTAGACGGCCGCGGCCCCTCCACTTT. Protein: CASSSPRRPRPLHF. Together with reference TRBV5-8 and TRBJ1-6, the CDR3 gives the full variable domain: EAGVTQSPTHLIKTRGQQATLRCSPISGHTSVYWYQQALGLGLQFLLWYDEGEERNRGNFPPRFSGRQFPNYSSELNVNALELEDSALYLCASSSPRRPRPLHFGNGTRLTVT.

Comments on this clone: A read error may produce the germline difference seen at one junction end. V gene TRBV30 combines with J gene TRBJ1-5; no definite D call. Germline V lookup: CDR1 GTSNPN, CDR2 SVGIG (reference sequence). This CDR3 has 13 residues. The CDR3 reads CAGSVGLRQPQHF. The CDR3 DNA sequence: TGTGCCGGGAGCGTAGGGTTGAGACAGCCCCAGCATTTT.

V and J are TRBV19 and TRBJ1-5; D unresolved. Germline V CDR1 and CDR2: LNHDA, SQIVND (reference sequence). The CDR3 is 13 amino acids. Trimming shortened V by 3 bases and J by 11 bases, and 14 bases separated the two germline ends. This chain's CDR3 is CASSIPPELAQHF. CDR3 DNA: TGTGCCAGTAGTATTCCCCCTGAGTTGGCCCAGCATTTT.

The chain combines TRBV6-5 with TRBJ1-1; D is possibly TRBD1 (6 bases). The V end lost 4 bases, the J end lost 11 bases, and 14 bases lay between the germline ends. The CDR3 runs 12 residues. CDR1 and CDR2 from the germline V gene are MNHEY and SVGAGI. CDR3 loop: CASSSEGGSAFF. The CDR3 DNA reads TGTGCCAGCAGTTCCGAGGGGGGATCGGCTTTCTTT.

The V call is TRBV21-1, the J call TRBJ1-5; the tabulated D call, TRBD1, remains unverified against the DNA. TRBV21-1 is a pseudogene segment. The CDR3 totals 20 residues. CDR3 in amino acids: CASRIYRDRGPTSTNQPQHF. DNA for the CDR3: TGTGCCAGCAGAATATACCGGGACAGGGGCCCAACATCGACAAATCAGCCCCAGCATTTT.

This chain uses TRBV5-3 with TRBJ1-1; 7 bases are a match to TRBD1. TRBV5-3 has ORF status, its function being uncertain. The CDR3 has 16 amino acids. After removal of 4 bases from V and 0 bases from J, the junction contained 9 bases not matched to a gene. In nucleotides, the CDR3 is TGTGCCAGAAGCCGCGGAAGGGGGCAACTGAACACTGAAGCTTTCTTT. Protein sequence: CARSRGRGQLNTEAFF.

The chain links TRBV13 to TRBJ2-7; D remains ambiguous. With 3 bases removed from V and 5 bases from J, the gap between germline ends came to 8 bases. The CDR3 extends over 12 amino acids. Germline CDR1 is PRHDT and CDR2 is FYEKMQ (reference sequence). Written as DNA, the CDR3 is TGTGCCAGCAGCTTGATCCTGGACGAGCAGTACTTC. It codes for CASSLILDEQYF. The whole variable domain, filled in from reference TRBV13 and TRBJ2-7, reads AAGVIQSPRHLIKEKRETATLKCYPIPRHDTVYWYQQGPGQDPQFLISFYEKMQSDKGSIPDRFSAQQFSDYHSELNMSSLELGDSALYFCASSLILDEQYFGPGTRLTVT.

The genes are TRBV4-2 and TRBJ2-5; D possibly corresponds to TRBD2 (7 bases). The length of the CDR3 is 18 residues. The germline V and J ends were trimmed by 1 base and 4 bases, with 22 bases remaining between them. Germline CDR1 and CDR2: LGHNA and YNFKEQ. As DNA, the CDR3 is TGTGCCAGCAGCCAAGCAAGGGGTGGGGGGGCCGTCGTAGAGACCCAGTACTTC. Residues: CASSQARGGGAVVETQYF.

The CDR3 reads CASTAGTGGSNSPLHF. The CDR3 DNA reads TGTGCCAGCACCGCGGGGACAGGGGGCTCTAATTCACCCCTCCACTTT. The genes are TRBV28 and TRBJ1-6, with 12 bases identical to TRBD1. Germline CDR1 MDHEN, CDR2 SYDVKM. V shed 7 bases, J shed 6 bases, and the junction held 7 bases outside the gene matches. This CDR3 spans 16 amino acids.